The rows below give T cell receptor beta chains drawn from one sample of a study of beta chain features in type 1 diabetes. The table came from immunoSEQ multiplex PCR; TCRdb's copy has only in-frame clones and leaves some out. The data contain nearly 700,000 clones, roughly 13% of them singletons. Sequenced: naive CD4+ T cells from blood. The receptors were sampled from a man aged 18 to 30 with type 1 diabetes. Each CDR3 is given with its conserved first and last residue. The D gene is left open where the match is weak. A row's size may be missing; if present it is once, few, many or a size class.

>TRBV30|few|TRBJ1-5|NA
TGTGCCTGGAGCCTCCGGGGGAATAGCAATCAGCCCCAGCATTTT
CAWSLRGNSNQPQHF
>TRBV9|NA|TRBJ2-6|NA
TGTGCCAGCAGCGTAGGGGTAGTCGGGGCCAACGTCCTGACTTTC
CASSVGVVGANVLTF
>TRBV12-5|NA|TRBJ2-1|NA
TGTGCTAGTGGTGGAAGCCGGGACGACAGCTCCTACAATGAGCAGTTCTTC
CASGGSRDDSSYNEQFF
>TRBV10-3|NA|TRBJ2-2|NA
TGTGCCATCAGGAAACCAGGAGACACCGGGGAGCTGTTTTTT
CAIRKPGDTGELFF
>TRBV6-1|few|TRBJ2-7|TRBD2
TGTGCCAGCAGTGGACTAGCGGGGGAGCAGTACTTC
CASSGLAGEQYF
>TRBV29-1|few|TRBJ2-3|NA
TGCAGCGTTGAAGGAGGGCTGGGAGATACGCAGTATTTT
CSVEGGLGDTQYF
>TRBV5-1|NA|TRBJ2-7|NA
TGCGCCAGCAGAAATTCAGGGGTCGCCCCCGTCTACGAGCAGTACTTC
CASRNSGVAPVYEQYF
>TRBV7-9|NA|TRBJ1-2|TRBD1
TGTGCCAGCAGCCGCACCCTACAGGGGGTCTATGGCTACACCTTC
CASSRTLQGVYGYTF
>TRBV19|NA|TRBJ2-7|NA
TGTGCCAGTAGTAAGGCGGAACCAGGCAAGCAGTACTTC
CASSKAEPGKQYF
>TRBV5-4|NA|TRBJ2-5|NA
TGTGCCAGCAGCTTGGGTCCCCAGGCAGAACAAGAGACCCAGTACTTC
CASSLGPQAEQETQYF
>TRBV19|few|TRBJ2-1|NA
TGTGCCAGTACCCTCAGGGGCTCTTCGCTGAGCTCCTACAATGAGCAGTTCTTC
CASTLRGSSLSSYNEQFF
>TRBV20-1|NA|TRBJ2-5|NA
TGCAGCGCCGGGGGCCAAGAGACCCAGTACTTC
CSAGGQETQYF
>TRBV7-9|few|TRBJ2-7|NA
TGTGCCAGCAGCCCCAGACAGGGGACTAACTACGAGCAGTACTTC
CASSPRQGTNYEQYF
>TRBV10-3|few|TRBJ2-5|TRBD2
TGTGCCATCAGTGAGTCGGGACTAGCGATCGAAGAGACCCAGTACTTC
CAISESGLAIEETQYF
>TRBV6-6|NA|TRBJ1-2|NA
TGTGCCAGCAGTACGACGGGACCTGACTATGGCTACACCTTC
CASSTTGPDYGYTF
>TRBV19|NA|TRBJ1-3|NA
TGTGCCAGTATCCTAACAGGCTCTGGAAACACCATATATTTT
CASILTGSGNTIYF
>TRBV6-5|NA|TRBJ1-2|TRBD1
TGTGCCAGCAGGACGGACAGGGGGGAAGGTGGCTACACCTTC
CASRTDRGEGGYTF
>TRBV21-1|NA|TRBJ1-1|NA
TGTGCCAGCAGCCTCCCGAGTACGGGGGCGCACACTGAAGCTTTCTTT
CASSLPSTGAHTEAFF
>TRBV27|few|TRBJ2-7|NA
TGTGCCAGCAGCCTGGACTATCGAACCTACGAGCAGTACTTC
CASSLDYRTYEQYF
>TRBV19|NA|TRBJ1-2|NA
TGTGCCAGTAAATCTTCAGGAGGGGGTCTCGACTATGGCTACACCTTC
CASKSSGGGLDYGYTF
>TRBV14|few|TRBJ2-5|NA
TGTGCCAGCAGCCTGCAAGAGACCCAGTACTTC
CASSLQETQYF
>TRBV9|few|TRBJ1-4|NA
TGTGCCAGCAGCGCCTTCGGACAGTCAAATGAAAAACTGTTTTTT
CASSAFGQSNEKLFF
>TRBV15|few|TRBJ2-3|TRBD1
TGTGCCACCAGCTCTCAGACAGGGGCTTTGGATACGCAGTATTTT
CATSSQTGALDTQYF
>TRBV7-9|few|TRBJ1-1|NA
TGTGCCAGCAGCTTAAGGGGTTCGGACACTGAAGCTTTCTTT
CASSLRGSDTEAFF
>TRBV29-1|few|TRBJ2-7|TRBD1
TGCAGCGTTGGTGGGACAGATATCTACGAGCAGTACTTC
CSVGGTDIYEQYF
>TRBV14|few|TRBJ2-1|TRBD1
TGTGCCAGTAGACGGCAGGGGGCCTACAATGAGCAGTTCTTC
CASRRQGAYNEQFF
>TRBV7-8|NA|TRBJ1-1|NA
TGTGCCAGCAGCGGACGGGAGAACACTGAAGCTTTCTTT
CASSGRENTEAFF
>TRBV14|NA|TRBJ2-2|NA
TGTGCCAGCAGCCAGACACCCGCCGGGGAGCTGTTTTTT
CASSQTPAGELFF
>TRBV13|few|TRBJ2-7|TRBD1
TGTGCCAGCAGCTTGGTTCGGGACAGGGGCGGTAGCTCCTACGAGCAGTACTTC
CASSLVRDRGGSSYEQYF
>TRBV30|few|TRBJ1-2|TRBD1
TGTGCCTGGACCCGGGACAGAACTAACTATGGCTACACCTTC
CAWTRDRTNYGYTF
>TRBV7-9|NA|TRBJ1-1|NA
TGTGCCAGCAGCTTAGCTAGGGGGACTGAAGCTTTCTTT
CASSLARGTEAFF
>TRBV7-9|few|TRBJ1-5|NA
TGTGCCAGCAGCGGACAGAACAGCCAGCCCCAGCATTTT
CASSGQNSQPQHF
>TRBV14|NA|TRBJ2-2|NA
TGTGCCAGCAGCCAGACGGGCACCGGGGAGCTGTTTTTT
CASSQTGTGELFF
>TRBV6-1|NA|TRBJ1-1|TRBD1
TGTGCCTCCCTGGCACAGGGGGTATATGGGACTGAAGCTTTCTTT
CASLAQGVYGTEAFF
>TRBV7-8|NA|TRBJ1-1|NA
TGTGCCAGCAGCTTAGGGGCAGCGAACACTGAAGCTTTCTTT
CASSLGAANTEAFF
>TRBV28|many|TRBJ2-7|NA
TGTGCCAGCAGTTCCCGGGGCTACGAGCAGTACTTC
CASSSRGYEQYF
>TRBV10-3|NA|TRBJ2-3|NA
TGTGCCACCATCCCTCAGGGACCCTTCGACACAGATACGCAGTATTTT
CATIPQGPFDTDTQYF
>TRBV28|NA|TRBJ2-1|TRBD1
TGTGCCAGCAGTCCACCGGGACAGGGGACATACAATGAGCAGTTCTTC
CASSPPGQGTYNEQFF
>TRBV7-9|few|TRBJ1-1|NA
TGTGCCAGCAGCTACAGGGACCGTCGTCAAGCTTTCTTT
CASSYRDRRQAFF
>TRBV5-1|once|TRBJ1-5|NA
TGCGCCAGCAGCCCCGGACAGTTCAATCAGCCCCAGCATTTT
CASSPGQFNQPQHF
>TRBV7-2|NA|TRBJ2-7|TRBD1
TGTGCCAGCAGCCCTCGGGCGACAGGGGACGACGAGCAGTACTTC
CASSPRATGDDEQYF
>TRBV7-6|NA|TRBJ2-7|TRBD1
TGTGCCAGCAGCGCTAGTGACAGGGGACAGTACTTC
CASSASDRGQYF
>TRBV7-2|few|TRBJ1-6|NA
TGTGCCAGCAGTTTGGACAGCTATTCACCCCTCCACTTT
CASSLDSYSPLHF
>TRBV18|few|TRBJ2-7|NA
TGTGCCAGCTCACCGGGGCCACCGAGCTCCTACGAGCAGTACTTC
CASSPGPPSSYEQYF
>TRBV25-1|few|TRBJ1-6|TRBD1
TGTGCCAGCAGTGCCCCGGGACAGGGAGATAATTCACCCCTCCACTTT
CASSAPGQGDNSPLHF
>TRBV5-1|few|TRBJ2-7|TRBD1
TGCGCCAGCAGCTTGGCGCGCGACAGGGGATCTACGGACGAGCAGTACTTC
CASSLARDRGSTDEQYF